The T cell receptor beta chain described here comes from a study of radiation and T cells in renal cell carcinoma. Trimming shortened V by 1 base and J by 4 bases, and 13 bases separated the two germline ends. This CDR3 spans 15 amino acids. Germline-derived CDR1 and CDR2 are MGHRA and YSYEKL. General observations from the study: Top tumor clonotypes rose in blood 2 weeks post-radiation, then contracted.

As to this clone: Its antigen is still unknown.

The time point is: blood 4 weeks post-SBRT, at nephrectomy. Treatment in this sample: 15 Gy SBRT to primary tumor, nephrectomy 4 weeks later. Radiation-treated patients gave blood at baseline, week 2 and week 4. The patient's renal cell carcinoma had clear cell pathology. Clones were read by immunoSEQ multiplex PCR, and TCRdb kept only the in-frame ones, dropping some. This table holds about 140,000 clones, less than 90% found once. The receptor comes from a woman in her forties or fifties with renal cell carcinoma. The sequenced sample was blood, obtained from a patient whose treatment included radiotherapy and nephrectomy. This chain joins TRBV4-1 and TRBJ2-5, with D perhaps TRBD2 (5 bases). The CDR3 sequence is CASSQGLPVGETQYF. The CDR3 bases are TGCGCCAGCAGCCAAGGACTACCGGTCGGAGAGACCCAGTACTTC.